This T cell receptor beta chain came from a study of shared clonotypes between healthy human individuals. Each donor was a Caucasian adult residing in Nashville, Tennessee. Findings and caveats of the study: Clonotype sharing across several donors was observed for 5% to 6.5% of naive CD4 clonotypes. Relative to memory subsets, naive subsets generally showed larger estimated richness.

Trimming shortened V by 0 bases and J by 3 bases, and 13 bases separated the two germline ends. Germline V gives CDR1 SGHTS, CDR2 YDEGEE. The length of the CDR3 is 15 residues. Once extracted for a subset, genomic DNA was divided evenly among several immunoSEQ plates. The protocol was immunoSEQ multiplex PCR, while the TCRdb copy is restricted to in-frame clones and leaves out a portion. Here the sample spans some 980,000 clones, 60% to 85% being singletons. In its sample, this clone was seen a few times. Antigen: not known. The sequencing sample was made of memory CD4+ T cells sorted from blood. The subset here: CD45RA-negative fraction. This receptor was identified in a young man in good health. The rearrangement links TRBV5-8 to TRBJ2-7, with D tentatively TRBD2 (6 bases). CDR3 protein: CASSLGGGALYEQYF. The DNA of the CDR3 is TGTGCCAGCAGCTTGGGGGGAGGAGCGCTCTACGAGCAGTACTTC.